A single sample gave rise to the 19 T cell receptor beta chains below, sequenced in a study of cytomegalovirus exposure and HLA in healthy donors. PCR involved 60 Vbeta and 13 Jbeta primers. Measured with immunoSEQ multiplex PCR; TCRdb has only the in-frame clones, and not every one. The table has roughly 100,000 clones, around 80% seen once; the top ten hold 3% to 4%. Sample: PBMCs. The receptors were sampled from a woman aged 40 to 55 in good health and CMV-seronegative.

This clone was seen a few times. The CDR3 sequence: CATSSDSSGNTIYF. The CDR3 coding sequence is TGTGCCACCAGCAGCGACAGCTCTGGAAACACCATATATTTT. The chain uses TRBV15 and TRBJ1-3, with D perhaps matching TRBD1 (5 bases). The germline gives CDR1 LNHNV, CDR2 YYDKDF (reference sequence). The CDR3 length is 14 residues. Trimming pared 3 bases from V and 0 bases from J, leaving 6 bases between.

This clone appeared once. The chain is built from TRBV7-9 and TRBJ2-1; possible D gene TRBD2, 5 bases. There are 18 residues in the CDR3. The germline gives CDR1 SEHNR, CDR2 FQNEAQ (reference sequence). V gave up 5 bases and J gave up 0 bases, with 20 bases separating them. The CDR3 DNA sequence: TGTGCCAGCAGCCCGCAAACTAGGCCGTCGGTCTCCTACAATGAGCAGTTCTTC. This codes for CASSPQTRPSVSYNEQFF.

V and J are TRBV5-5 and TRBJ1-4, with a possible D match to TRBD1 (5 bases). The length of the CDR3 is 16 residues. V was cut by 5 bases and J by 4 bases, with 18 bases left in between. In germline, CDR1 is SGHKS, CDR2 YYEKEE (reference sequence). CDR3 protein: CASRPSPGMGNEKLFF. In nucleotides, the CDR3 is TGTGCCAGCAGGCCCAGTCCAGGGATGGGTAATGAAAAACTGTTTTTT.

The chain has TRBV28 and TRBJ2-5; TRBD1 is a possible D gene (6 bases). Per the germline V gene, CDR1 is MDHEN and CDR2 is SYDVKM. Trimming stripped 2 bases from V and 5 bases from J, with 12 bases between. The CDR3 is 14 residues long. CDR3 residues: CASSLVGARETQYF. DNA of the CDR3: TGTGCCAGCAGTTTAGTGGGGGCACGGGAGACCCAGTACTTC.

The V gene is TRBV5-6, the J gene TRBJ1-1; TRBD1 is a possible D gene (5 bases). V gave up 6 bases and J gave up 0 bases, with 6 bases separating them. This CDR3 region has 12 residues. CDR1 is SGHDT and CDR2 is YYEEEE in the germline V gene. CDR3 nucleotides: TGTGCCAGCAACAGGTTGAACACTGAAGCTTTCTTT. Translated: CASNRLNTEAFF.

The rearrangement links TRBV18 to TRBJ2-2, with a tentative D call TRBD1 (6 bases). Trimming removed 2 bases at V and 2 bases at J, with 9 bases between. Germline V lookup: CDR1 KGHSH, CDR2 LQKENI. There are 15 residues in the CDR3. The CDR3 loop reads CASSPNRDNTGELFF. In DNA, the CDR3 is TGTGCCAGCTCACCAAACAGGGATAACACCGGGGAGCTGTTTTTT.

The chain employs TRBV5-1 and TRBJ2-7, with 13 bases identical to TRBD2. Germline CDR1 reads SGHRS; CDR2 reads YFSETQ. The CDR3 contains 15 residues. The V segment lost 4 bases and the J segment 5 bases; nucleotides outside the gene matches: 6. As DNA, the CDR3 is TGCGCCAGCAGCAAAGGACTAGCGGGAGTCAACGAGCAGTACTTC. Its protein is CASSKGLAGVNEQYF.

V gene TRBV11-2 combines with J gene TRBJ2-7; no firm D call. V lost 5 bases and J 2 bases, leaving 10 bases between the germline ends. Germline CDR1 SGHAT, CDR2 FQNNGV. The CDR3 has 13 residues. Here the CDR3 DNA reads TGTGCCAGCAGCGTAACAGCTACCTACGAGCAGTACTTC. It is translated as CASSVTATYEQYF.

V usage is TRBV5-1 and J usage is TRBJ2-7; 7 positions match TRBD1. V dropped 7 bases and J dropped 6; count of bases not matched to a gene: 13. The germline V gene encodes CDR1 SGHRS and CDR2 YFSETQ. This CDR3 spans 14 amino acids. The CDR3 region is CASRPTGFFLEQYF. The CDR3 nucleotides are TGCGCCAGCCGACCGACAGGGTTCTTTCTCGAGCAGTACTTC.

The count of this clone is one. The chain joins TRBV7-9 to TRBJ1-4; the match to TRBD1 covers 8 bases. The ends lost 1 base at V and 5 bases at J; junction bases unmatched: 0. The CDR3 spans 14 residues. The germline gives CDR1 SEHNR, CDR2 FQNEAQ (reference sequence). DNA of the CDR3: TGTGCCAGCAGCTTAGGACAGGGGAATGAAAAACTGTTTTTT. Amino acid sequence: CASSLGQGNEKLFF.

The CDR3, as DNA: TGTGCCAGCAGCTTAGTGGTGGGAGGAGGAGTCTACGAGCAGTACTTC. It translates to CASSLVVGGGVYEQYF. The V and J genes are TRBV11-2 and TRBJ2-7; perhaps TRBD2 as D (6 bases). CDR1 is SGHAT and CDR2 is FQNNGV in the germline V gene. The CDR3 is 16 amino acids. The ends were cut back, 1 base at V and 3 bases at J, with 16 bases in the middle.

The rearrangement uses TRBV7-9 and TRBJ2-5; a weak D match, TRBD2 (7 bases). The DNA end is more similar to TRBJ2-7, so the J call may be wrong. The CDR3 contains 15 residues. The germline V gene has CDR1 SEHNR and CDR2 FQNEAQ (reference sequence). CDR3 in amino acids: CASSLGGGSSYEQYF. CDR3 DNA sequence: TGTGCCAGCAGCTTAGGGGGGGGCAGCTCCTACGAGCAGTACTTC.

CDR3 DNA: TGTGCCAGCAGAGACCTAGGAGAGAACACTGAAGCTTTCTTT. Encoded protein: CASRDLGENTEAFF. This chain joins TRBV28 and TRBJ1-1; D gene ambiguous. The CDR3 totals 14 residues. Trimming stripped 6 bases from V and 1 base from J, with 12 bases between. Germline V lookup: CDR1 MDHEN, CDR2 SYDVKM.

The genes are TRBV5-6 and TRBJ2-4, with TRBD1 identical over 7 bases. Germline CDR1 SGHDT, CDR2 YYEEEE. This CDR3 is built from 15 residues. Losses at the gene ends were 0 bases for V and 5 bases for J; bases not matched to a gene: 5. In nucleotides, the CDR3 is TGTGCCAGCAGCTTGGGCAGGGGGACCCAAAACATTCAGTACTTC. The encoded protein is CASSLGRGTQNIQYF.

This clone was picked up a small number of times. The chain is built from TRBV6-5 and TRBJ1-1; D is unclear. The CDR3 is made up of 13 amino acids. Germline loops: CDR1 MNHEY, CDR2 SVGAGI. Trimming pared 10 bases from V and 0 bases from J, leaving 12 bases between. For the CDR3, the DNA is TGTGCCACCAGGAGAACCATGAACACTGAAGCTTTCTTT. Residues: CATRRTMNTEAFF.

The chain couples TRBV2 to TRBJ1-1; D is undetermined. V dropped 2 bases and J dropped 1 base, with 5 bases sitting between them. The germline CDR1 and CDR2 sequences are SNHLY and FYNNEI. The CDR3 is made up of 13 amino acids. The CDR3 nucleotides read TGTGCCAGCAGTGAATTGCGGAACACTGAAGCTTTCTTT. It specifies CASSELRNTEAFF.

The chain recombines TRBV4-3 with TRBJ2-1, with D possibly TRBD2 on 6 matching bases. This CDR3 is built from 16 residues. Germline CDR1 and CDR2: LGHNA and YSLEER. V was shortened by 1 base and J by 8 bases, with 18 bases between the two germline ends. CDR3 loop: CASSQGGDGGSDEQFF. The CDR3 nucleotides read TGCGCCAGCAGCCAAGGTGGAGACGGAGGGTCGGATGAGCAGTTCTTC.

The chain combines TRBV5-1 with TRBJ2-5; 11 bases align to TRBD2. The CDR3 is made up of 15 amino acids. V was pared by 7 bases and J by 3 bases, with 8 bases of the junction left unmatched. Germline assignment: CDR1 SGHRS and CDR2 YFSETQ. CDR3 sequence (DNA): TGCGCCAGCGGACTGGGACTAGCGGAGAAAGAGACCCAGTACTTC. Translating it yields CASGLGLAEKETQYF.

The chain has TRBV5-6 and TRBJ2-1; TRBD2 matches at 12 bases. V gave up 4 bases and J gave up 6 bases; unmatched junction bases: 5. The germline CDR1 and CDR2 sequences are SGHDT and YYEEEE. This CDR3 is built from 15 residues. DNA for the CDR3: TGTGCCAGCAGCCCTAGCGGGAGGGCCGGCAATGAGCAGTTCTTC. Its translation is CASSPSGRAGNEQFF. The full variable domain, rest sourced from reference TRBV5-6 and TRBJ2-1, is DAGVTQSPTHLIKTRGQQVTLRCSPKSGHDTVSWYQQALGQGPQFIFQYYEEEERQRGNFPDRFSGHQFPNYSSELNVNALLLGDSALYLCASSPSGRAGNEQFFGPGTRLTVL.